One T cell receptor (beta chain) is described in this entry. Original handling: The authors estimated nucleated cell counts from reference gene primer amplification. Generated by immunoSEQ multiplex PCR, the TCRdb table keeps only in-frame clones and is missing some. D and trimming were read from the DNA, whereas the V and J calls and clone size are those reported in that table. The sample records about 250,000 clones, 70% to 90% being singletons. With 5 bases clipped from V and 4 bases from J, the junction kept 6 bases outside the gene matches. Germline loops: CDR1 SEHNR, CDR2 FQNEAQ (reference sequence). There are 14 residues in the CDR3. These data belong to a study of blood T cell repertoires in COVID-19. Looking at the study overall: Sites in the United States, Italy and Spain provided acute and convalescent COVID-19 samples. The cDNA or gDNA used as material had been derived from T cells, B-cell-depleted T cells, or PBMCs.

The clonotype was recovered from a man younger than 35 with active or convalescent COVID-19. Sequenced material: peripheral blood. The rearrangement joins TRBV7-9 to TRBJ1-2; 8 bases align to TRBD1. For the CDR3, the DNA is TGTGCCAGCAGCCCTTCCGGGACAGGCTATGGCTACACCTTC. Translated, it gives CASSPSGTGYGYTF.